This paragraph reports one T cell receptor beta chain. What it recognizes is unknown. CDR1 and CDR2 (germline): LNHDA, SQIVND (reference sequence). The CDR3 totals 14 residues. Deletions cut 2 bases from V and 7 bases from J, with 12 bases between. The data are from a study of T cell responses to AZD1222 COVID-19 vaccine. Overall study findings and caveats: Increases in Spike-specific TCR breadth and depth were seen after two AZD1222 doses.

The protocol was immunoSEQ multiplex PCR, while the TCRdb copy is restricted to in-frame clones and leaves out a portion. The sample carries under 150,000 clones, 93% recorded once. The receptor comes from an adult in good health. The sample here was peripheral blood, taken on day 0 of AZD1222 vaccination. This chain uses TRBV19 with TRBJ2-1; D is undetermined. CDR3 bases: TGTGCCAGTAGTATATTCCCTGGAATGAATGAGCAGTTCTTC. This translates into CASSIFPGMNEQFF.